The next 14 T cell receptor beta chains were all read from a single sample in a study of T cells after yellow fever vaccination. TCRdb called the 5' RACE reads again in MiXCR, with one record for every CDR3 protein. Among a few hundred thousand distinct CDR3 sequences listed, around 5.2% were seen once. Specimen: CD4+ T cells sorted from PBMCs, collected on the day of the yellow fever booster vaccination. Source of these receptors: a man aged 18 to 35 who received the YFV17D yellow fever vaccine.

This clonotype came up a few times. The genes are TRBV10-3 and TRBJ2-5; D is perhaps TRBD1 (5 bases). Germline V gives CDR1 ENHRY, CDR2 SYGVKD. The CDR3 covers 12 residues. The germline V and J ends were trimmed by 3 bases and 6 bases, with 8 bases remaining between them. Here the CDR3 DNA reads TGTGCCATCAGTGACAGGGTTCAGACCCAGTACTTC. Residues: CAISDRVQTQYF.

Ten or more counts support this clonotype. The chain has TRBV29-1 and TRBJ2-1; 11 bases fit TRBD2. There are 16 residues in the CDR3. Unmatched junction bases numbered 14, after V lost 4 bases and J lost 9 bases. Germline V gene lookup returns CDR1 SQVTM and CDR2 ANQGSEA. CDR3 in DNA: TGCAGCGTTGGAAGTTCTAGCGGGGGGCCAGAGAGTGAGCAGTTCTTC. Amino acid sequence: CSVGSSSGGPESEQFF.

This clonotype has at least ten counts. This chain connects TRBV18 to TRBJ2-1; 13 nucleotides line up with TRBD2. This CDR3 contains 13 residues. The germline CDR1 and CDR2 sequences are KGHSH and LQKENI. The V segment lost 8 bases and the J segment 8 bases; nucleotides outside the gene matches: 3. The CDR3 DNA is TGTGCCAGCCGGACTAGCGGGGGTCATGAGCAGTTCTTC. It specifies CASRTSGGHEQFF. The whole variable domain, remainder taken from reference TRBV18 and TRBJ2-1, is NAGVMQNPRHLVRRRGQEARLRCSPMKGHSHVYWYRQLPEEGLKFMVYLQKENIIDESGMPKERFSAEFPKEGPSILRIQQVVRGDSAAYFCASRTSGGHEQFFGPGTRLTVL.

This chain links TRBV24-1 with TRBJ2-2; TRBD2 agrees at 14 bases. Germline assignment: CDR1 KGHDR and CDR2 SFDVKD. This CDR3 has 17 residues. J was trimmed by 0 bases and V by 7 bases; bases with no gene match: 3. The CDR3 loop is CATSGTSGGPNTGELFF. The CDR3 DNA follows: TGTGCCACCAGCGGGACTAGCGGGGGCCCGAACACCGGGGAGCTGTTTTTT.

This clonotype was observed at least ten times. The chain uses TRBV5-1 and TRBJ2-4; 8 bases are shared with TRBD1. CDR1 and CDR2 from the germline V gene are SGHRS and YFSETQ. V was pared by 3 bases and J by 0 bases, with 5 bases of the junction left unmatched. This CDR3 contains 16 residues. CDR3 residues: CASSSGQGGAKNIQYF. In DNA, the CDR3 is TGCGCCAGCAGCTCCGGACAGGGAGGAGCCAAAAACATTCAGTACTTC.

The table lists this clonotype with a few counts. The genes are TRBV20-1 and TRBJ2-3, with D possibly called TRBD1 or TRBD2 (6 bases each). Germline CDR1 DFQATT, CDR2 SNEGSKA (reference sequence). The CDR3 covers 14 residues. Trimming stripped 5 bases from V and 6 bases from J, with 18 bases between. Here the CDR3 reads CSASLVGGLDTQYF. The DNA for the CDR3 is TGCAGTGCTTCCCTCGTGGGGGGCCTGGATACGCAGTATTTT.

This chain connects TRBV18 to TRBJ2-5; 8 positions agree with TRBD2. V lost 3 bases, J lost 3 bases, and 6 bases stayed unmatched. CDR1 is KGHSH, CDR2 LQKENI, per germline. CDR3 length equals 15 residues. The CDR3 loop is CASSPRAGGEETQYF. CDR3 in DNA: TGTGCCAGCTCACCCCGGGCGGGGGGCGAAGAGACCCAGTACTTC.

The genes are TRBV20-1 and TRBJ2-1; TRBD2 agrees at 10 bases. V lost 5 bases to trimming and J lost 5 bases; unmatched junction nucleotides: 6. Germline V gene lookup returns CDR1 DFQATT and CDR2 SNEGSKA (reference sequence). The CDR3 has 14 residues. The CDR3 is CSAPRTSGNNEQFF. CDR3 nucleotides: TGCAGTGCTCCCCGGACTAGCGGAAACAATGAGCAGTTCTTC.

In this sample, this clonotype turned up many times. V is TRBV3-1 and J is TRBJ2-7, with TRBD2 identical over 7 bases. From germline, CDR1 is LGHDT and CDR2 YNNKEL (reference sequence). This CDR3 is built from 15 residues. Unmatched junction bases numbered 6, after V lost 0 bases and J lost 4 bases. DNA for the CDR3: TGTGCCAGCAGCCAAGATCTTGGGAGGGATTACGAGCAGTACTTC. Translation gives CASSQDLGRDYEQYF.

This clonotype was observed at least ten times. V usage is TRBV5-1 and J usage is TRBJ2-5; TRBD2 might be the D (5 bases). Trimming took off 0 bases at V and 3 bases at J, with 12 bases between the two ends. The germline V gene encodes CDR1 SGHRS and CDR2 YFSETQ. The CDR3 length is 15 residues. The DNA for the CDR3 is TGCGCCAGCAGCTTGGCAGCTAGCAGTGAAGAGACCCAGTACTTC. Translation: CASSLAASSEETQYF.

This clonotype was counted between two and nine times. The chain carries TRBV20-1 and TRBJ1-6; D is uncertain. This CDR3 is built from 14 residues. From germline, CDR1 is DFQATT and CDR2 SNEGSKA (reference sequence). Trimming cost V 5 bases and J 7 bases, with 15 bases left between them. The DNA for the CDR3 is TGCAGTGCTCCGCCCGCGGCGGGGAATTCACCCCTCCACTTT. It yields the protein CSAPPAAGNSPLHF.

In this sample, this clonotype turned up once. A read error may account for a junction end that differs from germline. CDR3: CASRSVSLNTGELIF. The CDR3 bases are TGTGCCAGTAGGTCAGTCAGCCTGAACACCGGGGAGCTGATTTTT. The V gene is TRBV19, the J gene TRBJ2-2; maybe TRBD2 (5 bases). Germline V CDR1 and CDR2: LNHDA, SQIVND (reference sequence). The CDR3 totals 15 residues.

This clonotype was picked up many times. This chain uses TRBV12-3 or TRBV12-4 with TRBJ2-3, with 8 bases aligning to TRBD1. J gave up 1 base and V 1 base, and 4 bases lay outside the gene matches. The CDR3 sequence is 16 residues long. The CDR3 coding sequence is TGTGCCAGCAGTTTAGGACAGGGGCTTGGCACAGATACGCAGTATTTT. The encoded protein is CASSLGQGLGTDTQYF.

This clonotype has just a few counts. J is TRBJ1-3 and V is TRBV7-2; D not certain. The CDR3 contains 17 residues. Deletions cut 0 bases from V and 2 bases from J, with 14 bases between. Germline CDR1 and CDR2: SGHTA and FQGNSA. For the CDR3, the DNA is TGTGCCAGCAGCTTAGCGCTATCTTTTGGGACTGGAAACACCATATATTTT. It is translated as CASSLALSFGTGNTIYF.